The TCR beta chain under discussion was sequenced for a study of blood T cell repertoires in COVID-19. The wider study: Collection of acute and convalescent COVID-19 samples took place in the United States, Italy and Spain.

Participant reports of clinical history set cohort assignment. The CDR3 loop spans 14 amino acids. The germline V gene encodes CDR1 SGHRS and CDR2 YFSETQ. The germline V and J ends were trimmed by 0 bases and 11 bases, with 17 bases remaining between them. Method: immunoSEQ multiplex PCR; TCRdb's copy keeps in-frame clones and lacks some. The repertoire has 350,000 to 450,000 clones, about 88% of them found once; the top ten carry less than 1.5%. V and J are TRBV5-1 and TRBJ1-1, with unresolved D. The specimen sequenced was PBMCs or T cells enriched from blood (not recorded which). The sequence was collected from a woman younger than 30 who had been exposed to COVID-19. The CDR3 sequence: CASSLEPQVRFAFF. The CDR3 DNA follows: TGCGCCAGCAGCTTGGAACCGCAGGTCCGGTTCGCTTTCTTT.